These 15 T cell receptor beta chains share one sample of origin, sequenced in a study of beta chain features in type 1 diabetes. General study results and limits: All four CD4+ subsets of Type 1 diabetes patients contained TCRB CDR3s that were moderately but significantly shorter.

Expressed TCRB transcripts were sequenced because the isolated RNA had all been reverse transcribed beforehand. Sequencing used immunoSEQ multiplex PCR; TCRdb keeps in-frame clones, though not all of them. Among 240,000 or so clones, about a fifth were seen once, and the ten largest hold 0.028%. These receptors are not linked to any known antigen. Sequences were obtained from naive CD4+ T cells from blood. The receptors come from a woman aged 35 to 49 with type 1 diabetes.

The rearrangement links TRBV28 to TRBJ2-7; 10 positions agree with TRBD1. This CDR3 has 14 residues. V trimming: 7 bases; J trimming: 3 bases; junction bases outside the gene matches: 6. Looked up from germline, CDR1 is MDHEN and CDR2 is SYDVKM. The CDR3 loop reads CASTRQGALYEQYF. The CDR3 bases are TGTGCCAGCACAAGACAGGGGGCCCTCTACGAGCAGTACTTC.

To note about this clone: Other nucleotide sequences from this sample produce the same CDR3. V gene TRBV15 combines with J gene TRBJ1-1; D not resolved. This CDR3 spans 14 amino acids. The germline V and J ends were trimmed by 0 bases and 0 bases, with 5 bases remaining between them. Per the germline V gene, CDR1 is LNHNV and CDR2 is YYDKDF (reference sequence). The CDR3 protein is CATSRDRVNTEAFF. CDR3 DNA sequence: TGTGCCACCAGCAGAGATCGAGTGAACACTGAAGCTTTCTTT.

This clone occurred a few times. V gene TRBV11-2 combines with J gene TRBJ1-1; D remains unclear. Germline loops: CDR1 SGHAT, CDR2 FQNNGV. Trimming stripped 7 bases from V and 7 bases from J, with 13 bases between. The CDR3 loop spans 12 amino acids. CDR3 DNA: TGTGCCAGCATTAGCGACGCAGGTGAAGCTTTCTTT. Its translation: CASISDAGEAFF.

This clone was counted only a few times. The genes are TRBV12-5 and TRBJ2-7; no definite D call. V gave up 1 base and J gave up 7 bases, with 5 bases separating them. Germline V gene sequence: CDR1 LGHNT, CDR2 FRNRAP. The CDR3 has 11 residues. The CDR3 DNA sequence: TGTGCTAGTGGTTTGGGGCAGGAGCAGTACTTC. Its protein product is CASGLGQEQYF.

This clone turned up a few times. This chain links TRBV7-2 with TRBJ2-5; 8 bases fit TRBD1. Germline V lookup: CDR1 SGHTA, CDR2 FQGNSA. V was pared by 5 bases and J by 1 base, with 6 bases of the junction left unmatched. The CDR3 runs to 15 residues. Here the CDR3 reads CASSRQGRIQETQYF. CDR3 sequence (DNA): TGTGCCAGCAGCAGACAGGGGAGGATCCAAGAGACCCAGTACTTC.

This clone came up a few times. The chain combines TRBV10-3 with TRBJ2-1, with 8 nucleotides matching TRBD1. Germline values: CDR1 ENHRY, CDR2 SYGVKD. The CDR3 contains 13 residues. Losses at the gene ends were 4 bases for V and 7 bases for J; bases not matched to a gene: 3. The CDR3 protein is CAISGTGSNEQFF. CDR3 sequence (DNA): TGTGCCATCAGTGGGACAGGGTCGAATGAGCAGTTCTTC.

This clone was recorded a few times. V and J are TRBV14 and TRBJ2-5; D is undetermined. V was pared by 3 bases and J by 4 bases, with 6 bases between. The CDR3 covers 12 residues. CDR1 and CDR2 from the germline V gene are SGHDN and FVKESK. The CDR3 loop reads CASSHGRETQYF. CDR3 nucleotide sequence: TGTGCCAGCAGCCATGGGCGAGAGACCCAGTACTTC. The entire variable domain, with the rest obtained from reference TRBV14 and TRBJ2-5, is as follows: EAGVTQFPSHSVIEKGQTVTLRCDPISGHDNLYWYRRVMGKEIKFLLHFVKESKQDESGMPNNRFLAERTGGTYSTLKVQPAELEDSGVYFCASSHGRETQYFGPGTRLLVL.

This clone was recorded only once. The genes are TRBV4-3 and TRBJ1-4; TRBD1 might be the D (5 bases). The ends were cut back, 2 bases at V and 1 base at J, with 14 bases in the middle. Per germline, CDR1 LGHNA and CDR2 YSLEER. There are 17 residues in the CDR3. The DNA of the CDR3 is TGCGCCAGCAGCCAAAGCGCCAGGGTAGTAACTAATGAAAAACTGTTTTTT. It translates to CASSQSARVVTNEKLFF.

The gene calls are TRBV2 and TRBJ2-1; D is perhaps TRBD1 (5 bases). This CDR3 is 12 amino acids long. Trimming shortened V by 5 bases and J by 6 bases, and 8 bases separated the two germline ends. Per the germline V gene, CDR1 is SNHLY and CDR2 is FYNNEI. The CDR3 sequence is CASSRQSNEQFF. CDR3 nucleotide sequence: TGTGCCAGCAGTCGACAGAGCAATGAGCAGTTCTTC.

This clone occurred a few times. The rearrangement uses TRBV12-5 and TRBJ2-1; D uncertain. The CDR3 is 13 amino acids. The V and J ends lost 4 bases and 4 bases respectively, with 8 bases between them. CDR1 is LGHNT and CDR2 is FRNRAP in the germline V gene. The CDR3: CASGSPQYNEQFF. CDR3 DNA sequence: TGTGCTAGTGGTTCTCCCCAGTACAATGAGCAGTTCTTC.

The chain joins TRBV7-8 to TRBJ2-7; 9 nucleotides align to TRBD2. The V gene end was trimmed by 3 bases and the J gene end by 2 bases; junction bases not matched to a gene: 5. The CDR3 has 15 amino acids. The germline CDR1 and CDR2 sequences are SGHVS and FQNEAQ. CDR3 DNA sequence: TGTGCCAGCAGCTTCAATAGCGGGGGAGCCTACGAGCAGTACTTC. Translated: CASSFNSGGAYEQYF.

The sample holds a few counts of this clone. J is TRBJ1-1 and V is TRBV4-1; no definite D call. This CDR3 comprises 14 residues. V shed 3 bases and J shed 4 bases, with 12 bases lying between them. Per the germline V gene, CDR1 is MGHRA and CDR2 is YSYEKL. CDR3 bases: TGCGCCAGCAGCCAGCGGACGGGAGGCACTGAAGCTTTCTTT. Its protein is CASSQRTGGTEAFF.

This clone was observed a handful of times. The rearrangement joins TRBV5-4 to TRBJ1-2; D unresolved. CDR1 is SGHNT and CDR2 is YYREEE in the germline V gene (reference sequence). The CDR3 is made up of 13 amino acids. V was trimmed by 0 bases and J by 1 base, leaving 4 bases between them. The CDR3 loop reads CASSLADNYGYTF. The CDR3 nucleotides read TGTGCCAGCAGCTTGGCAGATAACTATGGCTACACCTTC.

This clone occurred a few times. The rearrangement joins TRBV29-1 to TRBJ2-7, with a possible D match to TRBD2 (6 bases). V gave up 5 bases and J gave up 1 base, with 9 bases separating them. The germline gives CDR1 SQVTM, CDR2 ANQGSEA. The CDR3 has 12 residues. The CDR3 here is CSVHGGSYEQYF. The CDR3 region has the DNA TGCAGCGTTCATGGGGGGTCCTACGAGCAGTACTTC.

This clone was picked up a small number of times. The chain has TRBV30 and TRBJ2-7; possible D gene TRBD1, 6 bases. CDR1 is GTSNPN and CDR2 is SVGIG in the germline V gene (reference sequence). The CDR3 has 12 amino acids. Trimming stripped 5 bases from V and 2 bases from J, with 10 bases between. The CDR3 spells CAWDRPTYEQYF. In DNA form, the CDR3 reads TGTGCCTGGGACAGGCCTACCTACGAGCAGTACTTC.